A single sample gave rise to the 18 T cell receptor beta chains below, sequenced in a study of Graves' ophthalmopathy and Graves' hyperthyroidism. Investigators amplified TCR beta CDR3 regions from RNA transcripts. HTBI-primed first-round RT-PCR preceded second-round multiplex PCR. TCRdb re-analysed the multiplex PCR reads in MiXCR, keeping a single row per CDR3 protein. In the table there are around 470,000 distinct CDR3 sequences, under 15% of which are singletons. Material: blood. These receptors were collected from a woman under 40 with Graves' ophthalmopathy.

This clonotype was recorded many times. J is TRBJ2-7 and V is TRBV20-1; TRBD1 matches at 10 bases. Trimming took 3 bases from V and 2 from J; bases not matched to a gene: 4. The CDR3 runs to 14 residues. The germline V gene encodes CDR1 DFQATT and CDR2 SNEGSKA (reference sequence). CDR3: CSARDRGSPYEQYF. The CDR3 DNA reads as TGCAGTGCTAGGGACAGGGGGTCCCCCTACGAGCAGTACTTC.

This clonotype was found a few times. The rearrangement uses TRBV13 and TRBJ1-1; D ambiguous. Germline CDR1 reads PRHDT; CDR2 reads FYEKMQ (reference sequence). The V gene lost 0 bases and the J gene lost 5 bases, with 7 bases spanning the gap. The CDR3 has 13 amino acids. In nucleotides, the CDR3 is TGTGCCAGCAGCTTAGGAGTCTATACTGAAGCTTTCTTT. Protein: CASSLGVYTEAFF. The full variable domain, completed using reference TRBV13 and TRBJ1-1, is AAGVIQSPRHLIKEKRETATLKCYPIPRHDTVYWYQQGPGQDPQFLISFYEKMQSDKGSIPDRFSAQQFSDYHSELNMSSLELGDSALYFCASSLGVYTEAFFGQGTRLTVV.

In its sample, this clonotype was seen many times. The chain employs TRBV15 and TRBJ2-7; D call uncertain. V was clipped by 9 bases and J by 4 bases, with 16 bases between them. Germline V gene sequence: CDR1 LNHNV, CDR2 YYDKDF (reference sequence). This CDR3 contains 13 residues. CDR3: CATTVENVYEQYF. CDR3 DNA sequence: TGTGCCACTACAGTGGAGAACGTGTACGAGCAGTACTTC.

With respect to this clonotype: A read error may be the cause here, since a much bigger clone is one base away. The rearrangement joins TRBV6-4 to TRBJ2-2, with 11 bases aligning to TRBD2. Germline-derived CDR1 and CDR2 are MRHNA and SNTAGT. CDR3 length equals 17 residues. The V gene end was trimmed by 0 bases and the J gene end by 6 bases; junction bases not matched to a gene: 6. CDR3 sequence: CASSDSMSSGGPGELFF. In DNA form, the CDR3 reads TGTGCCAGCAGTGACTCGATGTCTAGCGGGGGGCCCGGGGAGCTGTTTTTT.

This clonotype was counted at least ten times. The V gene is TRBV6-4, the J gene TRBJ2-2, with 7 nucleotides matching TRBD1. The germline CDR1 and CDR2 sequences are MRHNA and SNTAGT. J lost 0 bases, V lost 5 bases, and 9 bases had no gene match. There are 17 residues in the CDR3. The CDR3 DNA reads TGTGCCAGCAGTCAGAGGGACAGAGCCCCGAACACCGGGGAGCTGTTTTTT. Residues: CASSQRDRAPNTGELFF.

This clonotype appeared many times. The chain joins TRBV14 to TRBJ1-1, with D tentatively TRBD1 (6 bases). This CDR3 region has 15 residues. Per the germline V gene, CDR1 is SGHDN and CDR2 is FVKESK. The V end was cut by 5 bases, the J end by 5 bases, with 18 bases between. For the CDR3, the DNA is TGTGCCAGCAGCTACGCAACAGGGCGTGGAACTGAAGCTTTCTTT. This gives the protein CASSYATGRGTEAFF.

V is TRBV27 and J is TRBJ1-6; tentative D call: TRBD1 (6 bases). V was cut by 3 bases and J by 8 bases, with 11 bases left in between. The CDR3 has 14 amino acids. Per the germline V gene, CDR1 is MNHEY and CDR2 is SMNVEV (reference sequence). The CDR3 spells CASSFGTPYSPLHF. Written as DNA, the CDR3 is TGTGCCAGCAGTTTCGGGACACCATATTCACCCCTCCACTTT.

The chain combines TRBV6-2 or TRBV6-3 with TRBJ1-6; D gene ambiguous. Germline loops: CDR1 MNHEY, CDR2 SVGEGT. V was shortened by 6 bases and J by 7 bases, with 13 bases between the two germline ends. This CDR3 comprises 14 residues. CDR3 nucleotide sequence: TGTGCCAGCAGGAGGCCCACGGAGAATTCACCCCTCCACTTT. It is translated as CASRRPTENSPLHF.

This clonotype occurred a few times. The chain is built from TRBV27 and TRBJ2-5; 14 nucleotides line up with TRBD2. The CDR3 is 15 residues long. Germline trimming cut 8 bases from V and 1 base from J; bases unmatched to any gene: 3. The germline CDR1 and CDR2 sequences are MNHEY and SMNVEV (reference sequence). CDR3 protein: CASWTSGRFQETQYF. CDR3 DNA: TGTGCCAGCTGGACTAGCGGGAGGTTCCAAGAGACCCAGTACTTC.

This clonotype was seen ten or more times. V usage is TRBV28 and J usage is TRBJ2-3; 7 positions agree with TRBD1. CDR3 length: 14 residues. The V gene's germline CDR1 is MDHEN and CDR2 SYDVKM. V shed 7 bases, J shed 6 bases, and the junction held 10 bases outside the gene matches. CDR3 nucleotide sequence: TGTGCCAGCAATACACAGGGGAAGTCGGATACGCAGTATTTT. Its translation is CASNTQGKSDTQYF.

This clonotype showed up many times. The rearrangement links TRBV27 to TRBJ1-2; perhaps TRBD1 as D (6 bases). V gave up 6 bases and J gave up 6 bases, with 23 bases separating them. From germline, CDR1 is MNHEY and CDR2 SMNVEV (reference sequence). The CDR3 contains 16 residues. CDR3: CASSRTGSPQSHGYTF. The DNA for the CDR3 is TGTGCCAGCAGCCGTACAGGGAGCCCCCAGTCCCATGGCTACACCTTC.

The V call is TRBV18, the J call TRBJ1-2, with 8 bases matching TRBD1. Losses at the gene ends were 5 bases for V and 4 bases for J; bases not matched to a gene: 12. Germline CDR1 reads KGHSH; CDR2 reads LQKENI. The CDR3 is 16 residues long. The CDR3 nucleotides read TGTGCCAGCTCAGCGATCTCAGGGGGCGACACCTATGGCTACACCTTC. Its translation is CASSAISGGDTYGYTF.

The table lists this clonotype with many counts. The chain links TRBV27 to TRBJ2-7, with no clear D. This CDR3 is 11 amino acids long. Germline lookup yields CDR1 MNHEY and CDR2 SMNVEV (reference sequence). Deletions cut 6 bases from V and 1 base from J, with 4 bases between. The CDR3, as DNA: TGTGCCAGCAGGGGTTCCTACGAGCAGTACTTC. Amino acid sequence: CASRGSYEQYF.

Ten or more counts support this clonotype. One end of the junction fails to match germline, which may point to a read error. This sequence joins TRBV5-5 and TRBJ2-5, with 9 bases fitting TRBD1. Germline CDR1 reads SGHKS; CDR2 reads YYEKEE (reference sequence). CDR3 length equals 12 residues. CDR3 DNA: TGTGCCAGCAGCGCCTGGCCGGGACAGGGCCACTTC. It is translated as CASSAWPGQGHF. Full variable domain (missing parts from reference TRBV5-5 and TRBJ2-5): DAGVTQSPTHLIKTRGQQVTLRCSPISGHKSVSWYQQVLGQGPQFIFQYYEKEERGRGNFPDRFSARQFPNYSSELNVNALLLGDSALYLCASSAWPGQGHFGPGTRLLVL.

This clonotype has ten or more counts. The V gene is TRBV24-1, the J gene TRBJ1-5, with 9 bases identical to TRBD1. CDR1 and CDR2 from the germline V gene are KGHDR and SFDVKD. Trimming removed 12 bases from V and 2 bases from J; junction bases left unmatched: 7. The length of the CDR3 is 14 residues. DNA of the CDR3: TGTGCCGCTAGGGGGGACAGGGGCAATCAGCCCCAGCATTTT. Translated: CAARGDRGNQPQHF.

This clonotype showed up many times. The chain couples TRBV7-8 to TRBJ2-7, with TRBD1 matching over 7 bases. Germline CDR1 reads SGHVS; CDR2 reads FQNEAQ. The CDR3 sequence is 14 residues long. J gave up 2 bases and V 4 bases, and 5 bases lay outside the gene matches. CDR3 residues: CASSSRDSAYEQYF. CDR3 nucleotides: TGTGCCAGCAGCTCGAGGGACAGCGCCTACGAGCAGTACTTC. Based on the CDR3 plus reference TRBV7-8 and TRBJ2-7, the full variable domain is GAGVSQSPRYKVAKRGQDVALRCDPISGHVSLFWYQQALGQGPEFLTYFQNEAQLDKSGLPSDRFFAERPEGSVSTLKIQRTQQEDSAVYLCASSSRDSAYEQYFGPGTRLTVT.

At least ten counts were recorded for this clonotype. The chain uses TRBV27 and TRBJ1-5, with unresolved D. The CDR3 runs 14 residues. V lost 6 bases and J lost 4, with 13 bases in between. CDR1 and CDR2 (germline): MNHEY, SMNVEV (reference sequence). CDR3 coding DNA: TGTGCCAGCAGGCCGGGCCATTCAAATCAGCCCCAGCATTTT. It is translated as CASRPGHSNQPQHF.

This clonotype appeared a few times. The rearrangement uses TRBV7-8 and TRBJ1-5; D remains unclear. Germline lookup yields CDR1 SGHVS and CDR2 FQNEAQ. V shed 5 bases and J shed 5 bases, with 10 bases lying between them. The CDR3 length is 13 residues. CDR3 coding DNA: TGTGCCAGCAGCCCGTGGTCAGATCAGCCCCAGCATTTT. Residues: CASSPWSDQPQHF.